The source of this T cell receptor beta chain is a study of regulatory T cells in long-lasting Graves disease. Study results and caveats: Graves' patients with persistent disease showed TCR diversity lower than patients newly diagnosed. Favored gene segments in persistent disease were TRBV28, TRBJ1-2 and TRBJ2-5. Whereas more than 950 public clonotypes were shared by new patients, persistent patients shared more, at roughly 3,000.

V shed 5 bases, J shed 2 bases, and the junction held 8 bases outside the gene matches. The CDR3 spans 15 residues. Germline lookup yields CDR1 LNHDA and CDR2 SQIVND (reference sequence). The time point is: newly diagnosed GD, antithyroid drugs for less than 3 months. Making the TCR library involved RNA that had been extracted from PBMCs. With regard to this clonotype: Its specificity is not known.

For TCR beta, libraries came from iRepertoire HTBI primers and Arm-PCR of CDR3 regions. TCRdb independently ran MiXCR on the multiplex PCR reads; one entry per CDR3 protein. The table shows approximately 560,000 distinct CDR3 sequences, with roughly a sixth occurring only once. These data were also filed under a second study, of T cells in Graves' hyperthyroidism and ophthalmopathy. Per that study: Blood samples included most of the expanded thyroid clonotypes exceeding 0.001.

The starting material was peripheral blood mononuclear cells (PBMCs), obtained at new diagnosis, from a patient treated with antithyroid drugs. This chain connects TRBV19 to TRBJ2-7; TRBD2 matches at 8 bases. This sequence originates from a man aged 18 to 30 with Graves disease. CDR3 loop: CASSVKREWAYEQYF. CDR3 nucleotide sequence: TGTGCCAGTAGTGTAAAGCGGGAGTGGGCCTACGAGCAGTACTTC. Full variable domain (outside the CDR3, taken from reference TRBV19 and TRBJ2-7): DGGITQSPKYLFRKEGQNVTLSCEQNLNHDAMYWYRQDPGQGLRLIYYSQIVNDFQKGDIAEGYSVSREKKESFPLTVTSAQKNPTAFYLCASSVKREWAYEQYFGPGTRLTVT.